The 9 T cell receptor beta chains listed next were all sequenced from one sample in a study of shared clonotypes between healthy human individuals. Repertoires were generated with immunoSEQ multiplex PCR, while TCRdb's copy carries only in-frame clones and drops some. The repertoire has 2 million to 3 million clones, approximately 94% of them found once; the top ten carry about 0.38%. Input material: naive CD4+ T cells from PBMCs. Subset of the sample: CD45RA+ positively selected. Every receptor here comes from a man aged 18 to 29 in good health. Some clones in this sample may be carry-over from other donors' samples.

The chain links TRBV9 to TRBJ1-1; D remains unclear. The CDR3 has 17 residues. Trimming took 0 bases from V and 2 from J, leaving 17 bases between them. Germline V lookup: CDR1 SGDLS, CDR2 YYNGEE. The CDR3 DNA sequence: TGTGCCAGCAGCGTAGCTCCGTCGGGGAATGGAAACACTGAAGCTTTCTTT. Translated, it gives CASSVAPSGNGNTEAFF.

This chain uses TRBV7-3 with TRBJ2-3; 10 bases are a match to TRBD2. Germline V gives CDR1 SGHTA, CDR2 FQGTGA. The CDR3 contains 15 residues. With V trimmed by 3 bases and J by 4 bases, 4 bases remained unmatched. The CDR3 DNA is TGTGCCAGCAGCTTCCTAGCGGGAGCAGCAGATACGCAGTATTTT. It specifies CASSFLAGAADTQYF.

The gene calls are TRBV18 and TRBJ1-1; D uncertain. This CDR3 is 12 amino acids long. V lost 4 bases and J lost 3, with 6 bases in between. The germline CDR1 and CDR2 sequences are KGHSH and LQKENI. CDR3 coding DNA: TGTGCCAGCTCACGGACGGACACTGAAGCTTTCTTT. This gives the protein CASSRTDTEAFF.

The chain links TRBV10-3 to TRBJ2-1; 7 nucleotides align to TRBD1. Trimming removed 6 bases from V and 7 bases from J; junction bases left unmatched: 9. The CDR3 length is 14 residues. CDR1 and CDR2 from the germline V gene are ENHRY and SYGVKD. CDR3 loop: CAISGMDRHNEQFF. The CDR3 DNA is TGTGCCATCAGCGGGATGGACAGGCATAATGAGCAGTTCTTC.

The rearrangement uses TRBV11-2 and TRBJ2-7, with 7 bases that match TRBD2. Germline V lookup: CDR1 SGHAT, CDR2 FQNNGV. J was trimmed by 6 bases and V by 7 bases; bases with no gene match: 9. This CDR3 comprises 13 residues. CDR3 in amino acids: CASKNPGGLEQYF. The CDR3 DNA reads TGTGCCAGCAAGAATCCGGGGGGTCTCGAGCAGTACTTC.

The chain is built from TRBV18 and TRBJ1-5; TRBD1 aligns across 8 bases. CDR3 length equals 14 residues. Germline V gene lookup returns CDR1 KGHSH and CDR2 LQKENI. Trimming took 6 bases from V and 6 from J; bases not matched to a gene: 7. The CDR3 protein is CASSTDRARQPQHF. The CDR3, as DNA: TGTGCCAGCTCCACGGACAGGGCTCGTCAGCCCCAGCATTTT.

V gene TRBV7-3 combines with J gene TRBJ2-6; maybe TRBD2 (6 bases). The CDR3 sequence is 16 residues long. The V and J ends lost 5 bases and 4 bases respectively, with 15 bases between them. The V gene's germline CDR1 is SGHTA and CDR2 FQGTGA. CDR3 sequence reads: CASSPGGGAGANVLTF. CDR3 nucleotide sequence: TGTGCCAGCAGCCCCGGTGGAGGGGCCGGGGCCAACGTCCTGACTTTC.

The V and J genes are TRBV5-8 and TRBJ2-6; 10 bases are a match to TRBD1. Germline-derived CDR1 and CDR2 are SGHTS and YDEGEE. Trimming took 0 bases from V and 1 from J; bases not matched to a gene: 7. The CDR3 is 19 amino acids. CDR3 sequence reads: CASSLGWGQGLSGANVLTF. The CDR3 DNA reads as TGTGCCAGCAGCTTGGGATGGGGACAGGGGTTATCTGGGGCCAACGTCCTGACTTTC.

This clone came up a few times. The gene calls are TRBV4-2 and TRBJ2-2; D unresolved. Between the trimmed V and J ends, which lost 7 bases and 0 bases, there was a span of 9 bases. Per germline, CDR1 LGHNA and CDR2 YNFKEQ. The CDR3 covers 14 residues. DNA of the CDR3: TGTGCCAGCAAGATCGCACCGAACACCGGGGAGCTGTTTTTT. This translates into CASKIAPNTGELFF.